Listed below are T cell receptor beta chains from one sample, sequenced in a study of naive and memory T cell subsets. MiXCR, applied by TCRdb to the 5' RACE reads, yields one record per CDR3 protein. The sample has approximately 30,000 distinct CDR3 sequences; 16% are singletons. Receptors originate from a female donor in good health. Both conserved end residues are part of each CDR3. D genes are given only for firm matches. Expanded clones get a size class; other rows say once, few or many, or leave the size out.

TRBJ2-1,11,NA,many,TRBV6-4,CASTQGGKQFF,TGTGCCAGCACGCAGGGGGGCAAGCAGTTCTTC
TRBJ2-1,17,NA,few,TRBV6-1,CASSPGGYRGSYNEQFF,TGTGCCAGCAGCCCGGGGGGTTACAGGGGGAGCTACAATGAGCAGTTCTTC
TRBJ1-2,16,NA,many,TRBV12-3/TRBV12-4,CASSSPPPGGLYGYTF,TGTGCCAGCAGCTCTCCCCCACCGGGGGGCCTTTATGGCTACACCTTC
TRBJ2-7,18,TRBD2,NA,TRBV11-1,CASSLHLPGLAVTYEQYF,TGTGCCAGCAGCTTACACCTTCCTGGACTAGCGGTAACCTACGAGCAGTACTTC
TRBJ2-1,15,NA,few,TRBV2,CASRANIRWADEQFF,TGTGCCAGCAGGGCAAACATTAGATGGGCCGATGAGCAGTTCTTC
TRBJ1-2,13,NA,many,TRBV29-1,CSVVTGTLYGYTF,TGCAGCGTGGTCACCGGGACTCTTTATGGCTACACCTTC
TRBJ1-1,14,TRBD1,few,TRBV13,CASSLDDRVTEAFF,TGTGCCAGCAGCTTAGACGACAGGGTCACTGAAGCTTTCTTT
TRBJ2-1,14,NA,medium-sized,TRBV11-2,CASSLDWRGGEQFF,TGTGCCAGCAGCTTAGATTGGAGGGGCGGTGAGCAGTTCTTC
TRBJ1-6,16,NA,NA,TRBV7-2,CASSLRQSKDNSPLHF,TGTGCCAGCAGCTTAAGACAGTCTAAGGATAATTCACCCCTCCACTTT
TRBJ2-3,11,NA,many,TRBV10-3,CAIGGPNTQYF,TGTGCCATCGGGGGTCCGAATACGCAGTATTTT
TRBJ2-5,12,NA,NA,TRBV5-1,CASSLESETQYF,TGCGCCAGCAGCTTGGAGTCAGAGACCCAGTACTTC
TRBJ2-6,18,TRBD2,few,TRBV20-1,CSARPPLAGGLGANVLTF,TGCAGTGCTAGACCCCCTCTAGCGGGGGGGCTTGGGGCCAACGTCCTGACTTTC
TRBJ1-4,11,NA,medium-sized,TRBV29-1,CSVDEGEGLFF,TGCAGCGTTGACGAAGGCGAAGGGCTGTTTTTT
TRBJ1-1,12,NA,few,TRBV13,CASSYQGLEAFF,TGTGCCAGCAGCTACCAGGGGCTCGAAGCTTTCTTT
TRBJ1-5,14,NA,few,TRBV12-3/TRBV12-4,CASSLGYRNQPQHF,TGTGCCAGCAGCCTGGGATACCGAAATCAGCCCCAGCATTTT
TRBJ1-3,16,NA,NA,TRBV6-7,CASSYPDSYSGNTIYF,TGTGCCAGCAGTTACCCCGACAGTTACTCTGGAAACACCATATATTTT
TRBJ2-5,12,NA,few,TRBV5-1,CASSLEFETQYF,TGCGCCAGCAGCTTAGAGTTCGAGACCCAGTACTTC
TRBJ2-3,16,NA,NA,TRBV20-1,CSAHPGGSLITDTQYF,TGCAGTGCCCACCCGGGGGGCTCACTCATCACAGATACGCAGTATTTT
TRBJ2-1,15,TRBD2,NA,TRBV5-1,CASSSLAGGPNEQFF,TGCGCCAGCAGCTCACTAGCGGGGGGGCCCAATGAGCAGTTCTTC
TRBJ1-1,14,NA,many,TRBV29-1,CSVMDSYSNTEAFF,TGCAGCGTCATGGACAGCTACTCCAACACTGAAGCTTTCTTT
TRBJ1-5,16,NA,NA,TRBV6-5,CASSWQKPPSNQPQHF,TGTGCCAGCAGTTGGCAGAAACCCCCTAGCAATCAGCCCCAGCATTTT
TRBJ1-1,17,NA,NA,TRBV7-2,CASSLGEIDRPNTEAFF,TGTGCCAGCAGCTTAGGAGAAATAGACAGGCCGAACACTGAAGCTTTCTTT